This TCR beta chain derives from a study of T cells in Graves' hyperthyroidism and ophthalmopathy. RNA transcripts yielded amplified TCR beta CDR3 regions. HTBI primers were used for first-round RT-PCR of the TCR CDR3. TCRdb passed the multiplex PCR reads through MiXCR, listing each CDR3 protein once. The data hold hundreds of thousands of distinct CDR3 sequences, with 13% to 15% observed a single time. The study's findings and limits: Among thyroid clonotypes expanded above 0.001, most also appeared in blood.

For this clonotype: The target antigen is unknown.

The length of the CDR3 is 15 residues. Trimming pared 3 bases from V and 2 bases from J, leaving 10 bases between. Germline lookup yields CDR1 MGHDK and CDR2 SYGVNS. V and J are TRBV25-1 and TRBJ1-4; D is unresolved. The material sequenced was blood. The clonotype comes from a woman aged 45-59 years with Graves' ophthalmopathy. CDR3 DNA: TGTGCCAGCAGTGACGAGGGTTTGACTAATGAAAAACTGTTTTTT. Residues: CASSDEGLTNEKLFF. Variable domain in full (rest from reference TRBV25-1 and TRBJ1-4): EADIYQTPRYLVIGTGKKITLECSQTMGHDKMYWYQQDPGMELHLIHYSYGVNSTEKGDLSSESTVSRIRTEHFPLTLESARPSHTSQYLCASSDEGLTNEKLFFGSGTQLSVL.